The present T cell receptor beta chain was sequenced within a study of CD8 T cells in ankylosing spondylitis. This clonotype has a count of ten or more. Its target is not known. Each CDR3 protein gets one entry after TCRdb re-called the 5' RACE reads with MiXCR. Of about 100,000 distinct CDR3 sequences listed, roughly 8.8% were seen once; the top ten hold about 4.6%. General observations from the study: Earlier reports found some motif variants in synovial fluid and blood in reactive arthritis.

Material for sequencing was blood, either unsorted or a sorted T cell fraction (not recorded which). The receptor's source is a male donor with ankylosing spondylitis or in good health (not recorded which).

The DNA for the CDR3 is TGTGCCAGCAGCCTCTCGTATGACGAGCAGTACTTC. Translated: CASSLSYDEQYF. The V call is TRBV28, the J call TRBJ2-7; the D is unclear. Germline assignment: CDR1 MDHEN and CDR2 SYDVKM. This CDR3 region has 12 residues. V lost 6 bases, J lost 5 bases, and 11 bases lay in between.